This entry lists 4 T cell receptor beta chains sequenced from one sample in a study of vaccination effects on CD4 cells after COVID-19. TCRdb keeps only in-frame clones here, not all; method: immunoSEQ multiplex PCR. The top ten clones hold roughly 25% of a sample with 50,000 to 70,000 clones, approximately 72% of them seen once. Investigators separated out CD4+ T cells once around 11 days of culture had passed. These receptors lack a known antigen. The specimen was CD4+ T cells from PBMCs cultured without peptide, collected before COVID-19 vaccination. These receptors all come from a human donor who had a prior SARS-CoV-2 infection.

The chain joins TRBV18 to TRBJ2-3, with 13 nucleotides matching TRBD2. The germline V gene has CDR1 KGHSH and CDR2 LQKENI. The CDR3 extends over 22 amino acids. V shed 2 bases, J shed 3 bases, and the junction held 20 bases outside the gene matches. The CDR3 spells CASSPFRLGLAGARYDTDTQYF. CDR3 nucleotide sequence: TGTGCCAGCTCACCATTCCGCCTCGGACTAGCGGGGGCAAGATACGATACAGATACGCAGTATTTT.

This clone was found once. The chain uses TRBV5-8 and TRBJ1-1; possibly TRBD1 for D (6 bases). V shed 0 bases and J shed 1 base, with 10 bases lying between them. CDR3 length: 15 amino acids. The V gene's germline CDR1 is SGHTS and CDR2 YDEGEE. CDR3 sequence (DNA): TGTGCCAGCAGCTTGGGGGGGGCCGAGAACACTGAAGCTTTCTTT. Translation gives CASSLGGAENTEAFF.

The rearrangement joins TRBV29-1 to TRBJ1-5; D call uncertain. V lost 4 bases, J lost 5 bases, and 12 bases lay in between. Looked up from germline, CDR1 is SQVTM and CDR2 is ANQGSEA. The CDR3 has 13 residues. Here the CDR3 DNA reads TGCAGCGTTGCTTTGGGCCTGGATCAGCCCCAGCATTTT. Its protein is CSVALGLDQPQHF.

This clone was seen more than once but under ten times. V and J are TRBV2 and TRBJ1-3, with D hard to call. In germline, CDR1 is SNHLY, CDR2 FYNNEI. This CDR3 is 13 amino acids long. Trimming removed 6 bases from V and 4 bases from J, with 10 bases in between. The CDR3 reads CASSAVLGNTIYF. For the CDR3, the DNA is TGTGCCAGCAGCGCGGTTTTGGGAAACACCATATATTTT.